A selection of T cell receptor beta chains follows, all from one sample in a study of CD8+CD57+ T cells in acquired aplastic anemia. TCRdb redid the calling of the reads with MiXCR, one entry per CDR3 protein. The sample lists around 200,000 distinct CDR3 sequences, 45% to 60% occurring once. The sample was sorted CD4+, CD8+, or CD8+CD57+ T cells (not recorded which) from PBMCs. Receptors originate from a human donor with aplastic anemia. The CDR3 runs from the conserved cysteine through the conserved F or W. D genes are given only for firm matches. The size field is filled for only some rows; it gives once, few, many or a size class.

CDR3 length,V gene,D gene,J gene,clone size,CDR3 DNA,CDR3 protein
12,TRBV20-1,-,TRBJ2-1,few,TGCAGTGCTAGAATCCAGGACAATGAGCAGTTCTTC,CSARIQDNEQFF
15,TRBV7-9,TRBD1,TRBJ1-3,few,TGTGCCAGCAGCCCACCGGGACAGGGGGGAAACACCATATATTTT,CASSPPGQGGNTIYF
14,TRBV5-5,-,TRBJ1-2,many,TGTGCCAGCAGTTCTACAGGGTTTTCGGGTGGCTACACCTTC,CASSSTGFSGGYTF
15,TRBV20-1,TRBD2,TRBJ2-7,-,TGCAGTGCCTCCGGGACTAGCGGGCCGACCTACGAGCAGTACTTC,CSASGTSGPTYEQYF
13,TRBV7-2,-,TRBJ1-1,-,TGTGCCAGCAGCTTCTGGAGGGGCACTGAAGCTTTCTTT,CASSFWRGTEAFF
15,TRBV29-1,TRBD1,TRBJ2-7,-,TGCAGCGTTTCAGGGGGATCTCTTTCCTCCTACGAGCAGTACTTC,CSVSGGSLSSYEQYF
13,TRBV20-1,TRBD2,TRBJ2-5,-,TGCAGTGCTGAGCGGCGGGAGGCCAAGGCCCAGTACTTC,CSAERREAKAQYF
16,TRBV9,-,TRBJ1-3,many,TGTGCCAGCAGCGTAGGGGGGGGCCTCTCTGGAAACACCATATATTTT,CASSVGGGLSGNTIYF
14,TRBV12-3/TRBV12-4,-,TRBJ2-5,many,TGTGCCAGCTCCCCTGGTGCCGTCGGGGAGACCCAGTACTTC,CASSPGAVGETQYF
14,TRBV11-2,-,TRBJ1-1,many,TGTGCCAGCAGCCTGACAGAGTTGAACACTGAAGCTTTCTTT,CASSLTELNTEAFF
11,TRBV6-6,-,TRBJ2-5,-,TGTGCCGCTGGGGCCCAAGTGACCCAGTACTTC,CAAGAQVTQYF
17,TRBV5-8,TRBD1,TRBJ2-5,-,TGTGCCAGCAGCTTGGGCGGACAGGGGGGCACTGAAGAGACCCAGTACTTC,CASSLGGQGGTEETQYF
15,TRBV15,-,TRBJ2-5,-,TGTGCCACCAGCAGCGTCAGCCGGGACCTCGCGACCCAGTACTTC,CATSSVSRDLATQYF
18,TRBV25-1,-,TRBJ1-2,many,TGTGCCAGCAGTGCCTATCCGGGACAAGGCGGCGCTGGCTATGGCTACACCTTC,CASSAYPGQGGAGYGYTF
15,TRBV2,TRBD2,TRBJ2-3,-,TGTGCCAATAACCTCGGGCTAGCGGTCACAGATACGCAGTATTTT,CANNLGLAVTDTQYF
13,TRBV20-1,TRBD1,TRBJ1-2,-,TGCAGTGCTAGAGAGACAGGGGACTATGGCTACACCTTC,CSARETGDYGYTF
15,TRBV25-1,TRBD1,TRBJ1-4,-,TGTGCCAGCCGCCCAGGGGACAGAGTTAATGAAAAACTGTTTTTT,CASRPGDRVNEKLFF
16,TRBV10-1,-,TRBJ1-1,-,TGCGCCAGCAGTGAGGGGTGGGACATCAAAGGAGGTGAAGCTTTCTTT,CASSEGWDIKGGEAFF
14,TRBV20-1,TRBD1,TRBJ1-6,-,TGCAGTGCGCTTACCGGGACAGGGGCTTCACCCCTCCACTTT,CSALTGTGASPLHF
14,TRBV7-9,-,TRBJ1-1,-,TGTGCCAGCAGCTTGATTTCCCAGAACACTGAAGCTTTCTTT,CASSLISQNTEAFF
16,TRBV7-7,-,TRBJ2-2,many,TGTGCCAGCAGCTTGTTCTCAGATAGGGGCTCCGGGGAGCTGTTTTTT,CASSLFSDRGSGELFF
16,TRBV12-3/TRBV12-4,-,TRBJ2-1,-,TGTGCCAGCAGTTTATTGGGGACGAGGGGGTACAATGAGCAGTTCTTC,CASSLLGTRGYNEQFF
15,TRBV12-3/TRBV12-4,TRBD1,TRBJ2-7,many,TGTGCCAGCAGTTTGCGGACAGGGCTCGGCTACGAGCAGTACTTC,CASSLRTGLGYEQYF
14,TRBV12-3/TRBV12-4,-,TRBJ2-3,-,TGTGCCAGCAGTACTAGCAATGATGCAGATACGCAGTATTTT,CASSTSNDADTQYF
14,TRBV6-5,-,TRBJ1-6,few,TGTGCCAGCAGTTACAGGGGCGCGGGTTCACCCCTCCACTTT,CASSYRGAGSPLHF
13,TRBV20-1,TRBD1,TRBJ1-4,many,TGCAGTGCTCCAAGGGGGCCTAATGAAAAACTGTTTTTT,CSAPRGPNEKLFF
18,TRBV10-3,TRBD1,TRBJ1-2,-,TGTGCCATCAGTGACCGGACAGGGGGCAACAACGCTAACTATGGCTACACCTTC,CAISDRTGGNNANYGYTF
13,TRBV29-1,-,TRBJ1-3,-,TGCAGCGTTGGAACAGGGACTGGAAACACCATATATTTT,CSVGTGTGNTIYF
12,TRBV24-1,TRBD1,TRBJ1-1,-,TGTGCCGCCAGTGGACAGGGCGTTGAAGCTTTCTTT,CAASGQGVEAFF